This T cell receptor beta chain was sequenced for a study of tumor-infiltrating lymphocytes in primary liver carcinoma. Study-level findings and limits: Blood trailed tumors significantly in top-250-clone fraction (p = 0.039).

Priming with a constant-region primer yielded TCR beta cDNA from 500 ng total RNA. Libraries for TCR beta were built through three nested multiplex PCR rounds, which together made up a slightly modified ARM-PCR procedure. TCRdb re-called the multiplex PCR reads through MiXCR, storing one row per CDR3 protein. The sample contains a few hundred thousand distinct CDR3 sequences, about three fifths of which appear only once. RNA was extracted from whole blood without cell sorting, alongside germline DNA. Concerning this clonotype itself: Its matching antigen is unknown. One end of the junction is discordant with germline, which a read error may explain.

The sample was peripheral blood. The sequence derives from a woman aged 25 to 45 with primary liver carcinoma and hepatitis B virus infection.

CDR3 DNA sequence: TGCGCCAGCAGCCGGACTAGCGGGAAGGCCATGAATGAGCAATTCTTC. It encodes CASSRTSGKAMNEQFF. V usage is TRBV4-3 and J usage is TRBJ2-1; TRBD2 matches 12 bases. Germline lookup yields CDR1 LGHNA and CDR2 YSLEER. The CDR3 runs 16 residues.